The source of this T cell receptor (beta chain) is a study of T cell changes during pregnancy in multiple sclerosis. Germline V gene data show CDR1 as MRHNA and CDR2 as SNTAGT. This CDR3 region has 16 residues. Profiling relied on immunoSEQ multiplex PCR, and the TCRdb table lists in-frame clones only, not all of them. The profile shows 75,000 to 95,000 clones, approximately 89% of them singletons. Turning to this clone: At one boundary the junction diverges from the germline segment, which might be a read error.

The chain carries TRBV6-4 and TRBJ2-7; 7 nucleotides agree with TRBD2. The sample was peripheral blood, taken before pregnancy. This receptor was taken from a female donor with multiple sclerosis, enrolled in a pregnancy study. CDR3 DNA sequence: TGTGCCAGCAGTGACTCGAAGGGACTGGTATCTAGCGGCCGGGACTTC. Protein product: CASSDSKGLVSSGRDF.